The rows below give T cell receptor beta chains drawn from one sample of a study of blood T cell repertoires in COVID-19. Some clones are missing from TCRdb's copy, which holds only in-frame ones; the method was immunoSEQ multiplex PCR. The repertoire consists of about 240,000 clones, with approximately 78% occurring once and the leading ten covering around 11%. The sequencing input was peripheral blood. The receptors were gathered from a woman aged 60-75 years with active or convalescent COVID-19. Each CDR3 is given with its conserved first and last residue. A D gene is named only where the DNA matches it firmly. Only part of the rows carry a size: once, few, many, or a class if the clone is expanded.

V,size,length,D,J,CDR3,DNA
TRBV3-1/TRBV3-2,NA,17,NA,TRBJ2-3,CASSPRRVKTSTDTQYF,TGTGCCAGCAGCCCCAGGCGGGTCAAAACTAGCACAGATACGCAGTATTTT
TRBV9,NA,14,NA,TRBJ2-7,CASSVGTPSYEQYF,TGTGCCAGCAGCGTGGGGACACCCTCCTACGAGCAGTACTTC
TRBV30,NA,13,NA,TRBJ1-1,CAWTYQGNTEAFF,TGTGCCTGGACGTATCAGGGAAACACTGAAGCTTTCTTT
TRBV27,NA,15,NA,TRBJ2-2,CASSQFGTYPGELFF,TGTGCCAGCAGTCAATTCGGGACTTATCCCGGGGAGCTGTTTTTT
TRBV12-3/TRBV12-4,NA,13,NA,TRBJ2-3,CASRARESDTQYF,TGTGCCAGCAGAGCCAGGGAATCAGATACGCAGTATTTT
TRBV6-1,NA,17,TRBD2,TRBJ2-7,CASSGRLAGGPTYEQYF,TGTGCCAGCAGTGGCCGACTAGCGGGGGGACCTACCTACGAGCAGTACTTC
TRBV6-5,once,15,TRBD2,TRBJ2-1,CASSTSGGDGNEQFF,TGTGCCAGCAGCACGAGCGGGGGGGACGGCAATGAGCAGTTCTTC
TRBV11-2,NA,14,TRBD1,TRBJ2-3,CASSQGQGTVTQYF,TGTGCCAGCAGCCAGGGACAGGGAACGGTTACGCAGTATTTT
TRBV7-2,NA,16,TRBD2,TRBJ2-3,CASSLVAGGLSDTQYF,TGTGCCAGCAGCTTAGTAGCGGGGGGGCTGTCAGATACGCAGTATTTT
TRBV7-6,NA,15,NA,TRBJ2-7,CASSTLREPPHEQYF,TGTGCCAGCAGCACACTCCGGGAACCCCCCCACGAGCAGTACTTC
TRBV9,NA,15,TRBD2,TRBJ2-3,CASSVASGGHDTQYF,TGTGCCAGCAGCGTAGCTAGCGGGGGGCACGATACGCAGTATTTT
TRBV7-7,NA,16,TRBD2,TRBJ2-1,CASSLTVTSGVNEQFF,TGTGCTAGCAGCCTGACGGTAACTAGCGGGGTGAATGAGCAGTTCTTC
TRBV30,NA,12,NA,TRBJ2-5,CAWKSLSETQYF,TGTGCCTGGAAGAGCCTCTCAGAGACCCAGTACTTC
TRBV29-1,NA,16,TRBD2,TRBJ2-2,CSVGGYGLASKGELFF,TGCAGCGTGGGGGGATACGGACTAGCGTCGAAGGGGGAGCTGTTTTTT
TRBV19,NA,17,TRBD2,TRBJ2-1,CASSISGGASLNNEQFF,TGTGCCAGTAGTATTAGCGGGGGGGCCTCTCTAAACAATGAGCAGTTCTTC
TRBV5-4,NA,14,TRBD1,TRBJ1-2,CASSWGDRVGGYTF,TGTGCCAGCAGCTGGGGGGACAGGGTCGGCGGCTACACCTTC
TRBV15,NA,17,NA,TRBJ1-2,CATSRGARESLVYGYTF,TGTGCCACCAGCAGGGGGGCAAGAGAGTCCCTAGTGTATGGCTACACCTTC
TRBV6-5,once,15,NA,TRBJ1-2,CASSYSIQAYYGYTF,TGTGCCAGCAGTTACTCTATCCAAGCTTACTATGGCTACACCTTC
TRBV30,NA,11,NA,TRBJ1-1,CAWKSVTEAFF,TGTGCCTGGAAGTCGGTCACTGAAGCTTTCTTT
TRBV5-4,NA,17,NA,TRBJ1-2,CASSLGRVRDSYYGYTF,TGTGCCAGCAGCTTGGGACGGGTCCGCGACAGCTACTATGGCTACACCTTC
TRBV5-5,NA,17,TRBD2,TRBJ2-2,CASSLVPAGAHTGELFF,TGTGCCAGCAGCTTGGTCCCAGCGGGGGCCCACACCGGGGAGCTGTTTTTT